Each of the 23 T cell receptor beta chains below was sequenced from the same sample in a study of OX40 agonist ivuxolimab in advanced cancers. The library was obtained by the immunoSEQ multiplex PCR assay. TCRdb's version of the immuneACCESS table is confined to in-frame rearrangements and falls short of the full clone set. An unresolved V gene accounts for under half of the shortfall where checked; the remainder is of unknown origin. For this sample there are some 120,000 clones; around 93% appear just once. Approximately 0.81% of the sample belongs to the ten largest clones. The sample in question was CD4+ or CD8+ T cells sorted from blood, obtained in a trial of the OX40 agonist ivuxolimab. These receptors originate from an adult with an advanced solid tumor such as melanoma, head and neck, liver or kidney cancer.

This sequence joins TRBV6-4 and TRBJ2-1; 13 bases are a match to TRBD2. Per the germline V gene, CDR1 is MRHNA and CDR2 is SNTAGT. The V and J ends lost 0 bases and 7 bases, in that order; junction bases with no gene match: 0. The CDR3 totals 15 residues. The CDR3 DNA reads as TGTGCCAGCAGTGACTCGGGACTAGCGGGAAATGAGCAGTTCTTC. Translated, it gives CASSDSGLAGNEQFF.

This chain links TRBV27 with TRBJ2-5; the match to TRBD1 covers 8 bases. Gene TRBJ2-7 matches the end of the DNA better, so the J call may be wrong. This CDR3 region has 13 residues. Looked up from germline, CDR1 is MNHEY and CDR2 is SMNVEV (reference sequence). The CDR3 loop reads CASGRQGFGEQYF. Written as DNA, the CDR3 is TGTGCCAGCGGGAGACAGGGGTTCGGCGAGCAGTACTTC.

V usage is TRBV5-1 and J usage is TRBJ2-1; 12 bases agree with TRBD2. Germline V gene sequence: CDR1 SGHRS, CDR2 YFSETQ. V lost 1 base to trimming and J lost 0 bases; unmatched junction nucleotides: 5. The CDR3 has 18 residues. The CDR3 coding sequence is TGCGCCAGCAGCTTGCGGCTAGCGGGAGGGAACTCCTACAATGAGCAGTTCTTC. Translation: CASSLRLAGGNSYNEQFF. The complete variable domain, with remaining parts taken from reference TRBV5-1 and TRBJ2-1, reads KAGVTQTPRYLIKTRGQQVTLSCSPISGHRSVSWYQQTPGQGLQFLFEYFSETQRNKGNFPGRFSGRQFSNSRSEMNVSTLELGDSALYLCASSLRLAGGNSYNEQFFGPGTRLTVL.

This chain connects TRBV18 to TRBJ1-5, with a possible D match to TRBD1 (6 bases). There are 14 residues in the CDR3. Trimming removed 1 base at V and 9 bases at J, with 13 bases between. Germline CDR1 and CDR2: KGHSH and LQKENI. The CDR3 DNA sequence: TGTGCCAGCTCACCACGCAGGGGCCTAGGGCCCCAGCATTTT. Amino acid sequence: CASSPRRGLGPQHF.

The V and J genes are TRBV5-1 and TRBJ2-7; 13 bases are a match to TRBD2. Germline values: CDR1 SGHRS, CDR2 YFSETQ. V was pared by 0 bases and J by 4 bases, with 7 bases of the junction left unmatched. CDR3 length: 17 residues. The CDR3 loop is CASSLAIPTSGRYEQYF. CDR3 in DNA: TGCGCCAGCAGCTTGGCGATACCGACTAGCGGGAGGTACGAGCAGTACTTC.

The chain couples TRBV18 to TRBJ1-1; D may be TRBD1 (6 bases). Germline-derived CDR1 and CDR2 are KGHSH and LQKENI. Trimming stripped 2 bases from V and 3 bases from J, with 10 bases between. This CDR3 has 14 residues. CDR3 amino acids: CASSPRTADTEAFF. The CDR3 bases are TGTGCCAGCTCACCAAGGACAGCCGACACTGAAGCTTTCTTT.

The chain couples TRBV28 to TRBJ1-4, with a weak D call TRBD1 (6 bases). This CDR3 is 15 amino acids long. The V gene lost 7 bases and the J gene lost 7 bases, with 19 bases spanning the gap. CDR1 and CDR2 (germline): MDHEN, SYDVKM. This CDR3 reads CASTFSGAGSEKLFF. CDR3 nucleotide sequence: TGTGCCAGCACCTTTTCAGGGGCAGGTAGTGAAAAACTGTTTTTT. Complete variable domain (other parts from reference TRBV28 and TRBJ1-4): DVKVTQSSRYLVKRTGEKVFLECVQDMDHENMFWYRQDPGLGLRLIYFSYDVKMKEKGDIPEGYSVSREKKERFSLILESASTNQTSMYLCASTFSGAGSEKLFFGSGTQLSVL.

This chain joins TRBV10-2 and TRBJ2-7, with 9 bases identical to TRBD2. This CDR3 is built from 13 residues. Germline-derived CDR1 and CDR2 are WSHSY and SAAADI. The CDR3 sequence: CASGGQSSYEQYF. The CDR3 DNA reads as TGCGCTAGCGGGGGCCAGAGCTCCTACGAGCAGTACTTC.

V is TRBV28 and J is TRBJ2-7; 7 bases are a match to TRBD1. This CDR3 is 13 amino acids long. Per the germline V gene, CDR1 is MDHEN and CDR2 is SYDVKM. With V trimmed by 5 bases and J by 9 bases, 10 bases remained unmatched. CDR3 sequence reads: CASSPPVDRVQYF. Here the CDR3 DNA reads TGTGCCAGCAGTCCACCCGTCGACAGGGTGCAGTACTTC.

The V gene is TRBV18, the J gene TRBJ2-7, with D possibly being TRBD1 (5 bases). CDR1 and CDR2 (germline): KGHSH, LQKENI. The CDR3 consists of 15 residues. The V gene lost 1 base and the J gene lost 3 bases, with 13 bases spanning the gap. The CDR3 DNA follows: TGTGCCAGCTCACCACTTCTCGAAGGACACTACGAGCAGTACTTC. It is translated as CASSPLLEGHYEQYF.

The chain uses TRBV25-1 and TRBJ2-5; 8 bases fit TRBD1. The closer fit of TRBJ2-7 to the DNA end suggests the J call may be wrong. CDR3 length: 14 amino acids. Germline CDR1 is MGHDK and CDR2 is SYGVNS. In nucleotides, the CDR3 is TGTGCCAGCAGTGAACAGGGGGCCTCCTACGAGCAGTACTTC. Residues: CASSEQGASYEQYF.

In nucleotides, the CDR3 is TGTGCCAGCAGTTTGATAACGGGAGGCTCCTACGAGCAGTACTTC. As protein: CASSLITGGSYEQYF. The chain has TRBV28 and TRBJ2-7; TRBD2 matches 7 bases. Germline values: CDR1 MDHEN, CDR2 SYDVKM. The V and J ends lost 3 bases and 0 bases, in that order; junction bases with no gene match: 5. CDR3 length equals 15 residues.

This chain uses TRBV18 with TRBJ2-5; D gene uncertain. The V gene lost 2 bases and the J gene lost 2 bases, with 9 bases spanning the gap. The CDR3 has 14 amino acids. CDR1 KGHSH and CDR2 LQKENI come from the germline V gene. CDR3 residues: CASSPSDTQETQYF. The CDR3 DNA follows: TGTGCCAGCTCACCATCAGATACTCAAGAGACCCAGTACTTC. The full variable domain, with the rest looked up from reference TRBV18 and TRBJ2-5, is NAGVMQNPRHLVRRRGQEARLRCSPMKGHSHVYWYRQLPEEGLKFMVYLQKENIIDESGMPKERFSAEFPKEGPSILRIQQVVRGDSAAYFCASSPSDTQETQYFGPGTRLLVL.

This clone was picked up one time. This sequence joins TRBV28 and TRBJ1-1; 7 nucleotides agree with TRBD1. Trimming at V came to 4 bases and at J to 3 bases, leaving 8 bases not matched to a gene. CDR3 length equals 15 residues. CDR1 is MDHEN and CDR2 is SYDVKM in the germline V gene. Here the CDR3 reads CASSSFGRGDTEAFF. As DNA, the CDR3 is TGTGCCAGCAGTTCTTTTGGCAGGGGGGACACTGAAGCTTTCTTT.

The chain uses TRBV11-2 and TRBJ1-2; the match to TRBD1 covers 7 bases. The CDR3 loop spans 14 amino acids. With 7 bases clipped from V and 3 bases from J, the junction kept 8 bases outside the gene matches. Germline CDR1 and CDR2: SGHAT and FQNNGV. CDR3 in amino acids: CASIGTAADYGYTF. CDR3 coding DNA: TGTGCCAGCATCGGGACAGCAGCTGACTATGGCTACACCTTC.

The chain is built from TRBV2 and TRBJ1-4; D is possibly TRBD1 (6 bases). Trimming removed 10 bases from V and 7 bases from J, with 16 bases in between. The CDR3 is made up of 13 amino acids. CDR1 is SNHLY and CDR2 is FYNNEI in the germline V gene. The CDR3 nucleotides read TGTGCCACCAACAGGGTAGAGGGTGAAAAACTGTTTTTT. Amino acid sequence: CATNRVEGEKLFF.

This clone showed up just once. The rearrangement uses TRBV27 and TRBJ2-5; no clear D. The V end lost 5 bases, the J end lost 5 bases, and 12 bases lay between the germline ends. This CDR3 has 13 residues. CDR1 and CDR2 from the germline V gene are MNHEY and SMNVEV (reference sequence). Written as DNA, the CDR3 is TGTGCCAGCAGTGCACGTTTTGGGGAGACCCAGTACTTC. This sequence encodes CASSARFGETQYF.

This clone has a single count. The chain recombines TRBV5-1 with TRBJ1-2, with D possibly TRBD1 on 6 matching bases. The germline V and J ends were trimmed by 3 bases and 3 bases, with 9 bases remaining between them. The CDR3 spans 13 residues. The germline V gene encodes CDR1 SGHRS and CDR2 YFSETQ. CDR3 DNA sequence: TGCGCCAGCAGCTGGACAGCTTACTATGGCTACACCTTC. Its protein product is CASSWTAYYGYTF.

V usage is TRBV11-3 and J usage is TRBJ2-5; 7 bases align to TRBD2. J was trimmed by 3 bases and V by 3 bases; bases with no gene match: 16. The CDR3 spans 18 residues. CDR1 is SGHNT and CDR2 is YENEEA in the germline V gene. The CDR3 region has the DNA TGTGCCAGCAGCTTCTGGGTTGGCGGGAGACCCGCGGAAGAGACCCAGTACTTC. Its protein product is CASSFWVGGRPAEETQYF. Together with reference TRBV11-3 and TRBJ2-5, the CDR3 gives the full variable domain: EAGVVQSPRYKIIEKKQPVAFWCNPISGHNTLYWYLQNLGQGPELLIRYENEEAVDDSQLPKDRFSAERLKGVDSTLKIQPAELGDSAVYLCASSFWVGGRPAEETQYFGPGTRLLVL.

The chain has TRBV2 and TRBJ2-1; possible D gene TRBD2, 6 bases. This CDR3 is 12 amino acids long. With 4 bases removed from V and 10 bases from J, the gap between germline ends came to 11 bases. Germline values: CDR1 SNHLY, CDR2 FYNNEI. CDR3 loop: CASSVAAGEQFF. Written as DNA, the CDR3 is TGTGCCAGCAGTGTAGCGGCAGGGGAGCAGTTCTTC. The complete variable domain, with remaining parts taken from reference TRBV2 and TRBJ2-1, reads EPEVTQTPSHQVTQMGQEVILRCVPISNHLYFYWYRQILGQKVEFLVSFYNNEISEKSEIFDDQFSVERPDGSNFTLKIRSTKLEDSAMYFCASSVAAGEQFFGPGTRLTVL.

This chain connects TRBV28 to TRBJ1-2; 9 bases map to TRBD1. The junction had 9 bases not matched to a gene; V was cut back by 4 bases and J by 6 bases. CDR3 size: 15 residues. The germline V gene has CDR1 MDHEN and CDR2 SYDVKM. DNA of the CDR3: TGTGCCAGCAGTTATGCCGGGACAGGGAGCCATGGCTACACCTTC. This encodes CASSYAGTGSHGYTF.

This chain joins TRBV6-1 and TRBJ2-5; 7 positions agree with TRBD2. V shed 4 bases and J 5 bases; nucleotides not matched to a gene: 7. The CDR3 sequence is 14 residues long. Germline CDR1 reads MNHNS; CDR2 reads SASEGT. This chain's CDR3 is CASSAGVGGETQYF. The CDR3 DNA follows: TGTGCCAGCAGTGCTGGCGTCGGGGGGGAGACCCAGTACTTC.

This chain links TRBV2 with TRBJ2-2, with a tentative D call TRBD2 (5 bases). The V gene lost 7 bases and the J gene lost 4 bases, with 16 bases spanning the gap. The CDR3 consists of 15 residues. Germline CDR1 SNHLY, CDR2 FYNNEI. This CDR3 is CASTTALGGTGELFF. As DNA, the CDR3 is TGTGCCAGCACAACAGCGCTCGGAGGCACCGGGGAGCTGTTTTTT.